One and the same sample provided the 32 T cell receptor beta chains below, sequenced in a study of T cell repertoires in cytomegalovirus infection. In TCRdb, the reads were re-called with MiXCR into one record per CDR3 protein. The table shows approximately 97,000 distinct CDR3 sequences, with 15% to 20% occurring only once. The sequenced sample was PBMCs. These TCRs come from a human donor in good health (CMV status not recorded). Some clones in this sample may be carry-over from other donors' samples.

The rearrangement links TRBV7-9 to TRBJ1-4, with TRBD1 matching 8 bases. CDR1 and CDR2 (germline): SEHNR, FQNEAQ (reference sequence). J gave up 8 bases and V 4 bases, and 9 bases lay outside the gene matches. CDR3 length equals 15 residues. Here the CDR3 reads CASSSLTGVGEKLFF. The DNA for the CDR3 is TGTGCCAGCAGCTCCCTGACAGGGGTGGGCGAAAAACTGTTTTTT.

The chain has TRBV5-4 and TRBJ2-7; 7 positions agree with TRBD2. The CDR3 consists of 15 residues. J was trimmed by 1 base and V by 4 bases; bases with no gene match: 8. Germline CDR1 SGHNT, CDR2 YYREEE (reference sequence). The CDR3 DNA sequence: TGTGCCAGCAGCCATCAATCGGGACTATCCTACGAGCAGTACTTC. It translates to CASSHQSGLSYEQYF.

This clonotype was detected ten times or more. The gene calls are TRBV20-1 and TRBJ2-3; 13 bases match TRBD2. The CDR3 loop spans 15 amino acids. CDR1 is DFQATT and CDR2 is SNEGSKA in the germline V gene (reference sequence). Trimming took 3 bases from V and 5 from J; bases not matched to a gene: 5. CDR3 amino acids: CSASRLAGGGDTQYF. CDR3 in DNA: TGCAGTGCTAGCCGACTAGCGGGGGGAGGAGATACGCAGTATTTT.

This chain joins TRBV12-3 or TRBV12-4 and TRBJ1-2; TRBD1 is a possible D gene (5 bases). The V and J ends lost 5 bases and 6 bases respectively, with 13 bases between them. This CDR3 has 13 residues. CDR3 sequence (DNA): TGTGCCAGCAGTGAAGGGGTTAGGAATGGCTACACCTTC. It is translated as CASSEGVRNGYTF.

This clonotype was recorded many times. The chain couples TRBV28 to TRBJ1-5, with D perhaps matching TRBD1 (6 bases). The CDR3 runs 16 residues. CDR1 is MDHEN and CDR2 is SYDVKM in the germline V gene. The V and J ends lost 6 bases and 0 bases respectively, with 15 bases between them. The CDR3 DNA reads TGTGCCAGCAGGCACGAGGGGGGTTATAGCAATCAGCCCCAGCATTTT. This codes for CASRHEGGYSNQPQHF.

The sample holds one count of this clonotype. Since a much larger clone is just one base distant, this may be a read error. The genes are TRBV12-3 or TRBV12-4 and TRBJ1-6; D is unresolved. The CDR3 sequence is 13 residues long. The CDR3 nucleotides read TGTGCCAGCAGTTTATTTAAGGATTCACCCATCCACTTT. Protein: CASSLFKDSPIHF.

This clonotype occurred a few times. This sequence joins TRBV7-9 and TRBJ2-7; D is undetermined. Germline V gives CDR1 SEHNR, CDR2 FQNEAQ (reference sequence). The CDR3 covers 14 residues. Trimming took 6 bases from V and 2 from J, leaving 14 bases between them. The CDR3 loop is CASSFEAKPYEQYF. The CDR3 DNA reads TGTGCCAGCAGTTTCGAGGCAAAGCCCTACGAGCAGTACTTC.

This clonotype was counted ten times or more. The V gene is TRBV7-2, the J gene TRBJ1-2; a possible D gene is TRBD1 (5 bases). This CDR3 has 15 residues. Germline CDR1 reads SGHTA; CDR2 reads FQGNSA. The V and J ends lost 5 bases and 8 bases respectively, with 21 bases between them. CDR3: CASSLLSGGGVGYTF. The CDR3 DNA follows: TGTGCCAGCAGCCTCTTATCTGGGGGGGGGGTCGGCTACACCTTC.

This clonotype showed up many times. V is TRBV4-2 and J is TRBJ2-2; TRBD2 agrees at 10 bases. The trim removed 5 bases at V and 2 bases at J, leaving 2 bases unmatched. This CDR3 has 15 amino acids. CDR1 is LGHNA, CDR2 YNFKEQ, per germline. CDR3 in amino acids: CASSLAGGNTGELFF. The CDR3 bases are TGTGCCAGCAGCTTAGCGGGGGGCAACACCGGGGAGCTGTTTTTT.

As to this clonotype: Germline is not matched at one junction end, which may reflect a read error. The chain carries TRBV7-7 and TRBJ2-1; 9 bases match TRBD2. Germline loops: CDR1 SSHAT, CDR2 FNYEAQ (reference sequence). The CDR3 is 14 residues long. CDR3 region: CASSPRGGAGEQFF. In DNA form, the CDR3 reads TGTGCTAGCAGCCCGCGCGGGGGGGCGGGTGAGCAGTTCTTC.

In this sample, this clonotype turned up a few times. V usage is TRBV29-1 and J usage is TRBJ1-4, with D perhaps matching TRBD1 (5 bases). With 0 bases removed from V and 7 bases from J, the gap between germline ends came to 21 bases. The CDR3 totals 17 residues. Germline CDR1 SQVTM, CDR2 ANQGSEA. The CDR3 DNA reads TGCAGCGTTGAAGATCAGGGCAGGGATGGTTACGGTGAAAAACTGTTTTTT. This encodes CSVEDQGRDGYGEKLFF.

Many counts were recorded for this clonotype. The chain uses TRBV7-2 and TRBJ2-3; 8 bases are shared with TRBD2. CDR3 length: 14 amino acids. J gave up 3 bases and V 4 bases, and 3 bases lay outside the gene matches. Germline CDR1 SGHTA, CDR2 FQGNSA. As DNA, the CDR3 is TGTGCCAGCAGCTGGGGACTAGATACAGATACGCAGTATTTT. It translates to CASSWGLDTDTQYF.

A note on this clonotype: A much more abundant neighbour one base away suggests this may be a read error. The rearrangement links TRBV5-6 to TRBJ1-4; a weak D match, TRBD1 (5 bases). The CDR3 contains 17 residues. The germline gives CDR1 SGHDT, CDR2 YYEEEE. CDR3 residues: CASSQGSVWRTTEKLFF. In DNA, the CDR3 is TGTGCCAGCAGCCAGGGAAGTGTATGGCGAACTACTGAAAAACTGTTTTTT.

CDR3 in DNA: TGTGCCAGCAGTTCTCCCGGGACAGTCTCCTACGAGCAGTACTTC. It encodes CASSSPGTVSYEQYF. The chain is built from TRBV28 and TRBJ2-7; 7 nucleotides line up with TRBD1. The CDR3 length is 15 residues. From germline, CDR1 is MDHEN and CDR2 SYDVKM. V dropped 4 bases and J dropped 0; count of bases not matched to a gene: 6.

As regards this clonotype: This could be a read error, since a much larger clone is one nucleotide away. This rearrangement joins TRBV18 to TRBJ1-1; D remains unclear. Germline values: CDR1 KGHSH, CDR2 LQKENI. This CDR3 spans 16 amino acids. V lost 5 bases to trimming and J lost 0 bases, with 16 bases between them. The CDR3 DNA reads TGTGCCAGCTCAAAGGCGTCAGGAGTTGTGAACACTGAAGCTTTCTTT. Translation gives CASSKASGVVNTEAFF.

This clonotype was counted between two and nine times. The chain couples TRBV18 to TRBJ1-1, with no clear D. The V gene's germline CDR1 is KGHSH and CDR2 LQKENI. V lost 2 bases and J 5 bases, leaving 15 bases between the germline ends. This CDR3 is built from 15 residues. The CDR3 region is CASSPTRTGWTEAFF. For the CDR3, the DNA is TGTGCCAGCTCACCAACTCGGACGGGGTGGACTGAAGCTTTCTTT.

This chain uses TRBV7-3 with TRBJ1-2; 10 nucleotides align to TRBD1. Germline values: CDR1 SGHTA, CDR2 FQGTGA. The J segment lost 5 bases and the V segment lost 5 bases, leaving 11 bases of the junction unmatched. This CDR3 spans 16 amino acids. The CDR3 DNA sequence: TGTGCCAGCAGCCCCGGGACAGGGGATCTCCGATATGGCTACACCTTC. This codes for CASSPGTGDLRYGYTF.

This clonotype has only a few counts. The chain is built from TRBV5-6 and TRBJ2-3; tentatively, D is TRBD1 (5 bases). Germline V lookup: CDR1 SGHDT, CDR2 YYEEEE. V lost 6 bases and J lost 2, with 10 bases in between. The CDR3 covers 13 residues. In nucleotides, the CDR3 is TGTGCCAGCAACATGACAGTCACAGATACGCAGTATTTT. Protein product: CASNMTVTDTQYF.

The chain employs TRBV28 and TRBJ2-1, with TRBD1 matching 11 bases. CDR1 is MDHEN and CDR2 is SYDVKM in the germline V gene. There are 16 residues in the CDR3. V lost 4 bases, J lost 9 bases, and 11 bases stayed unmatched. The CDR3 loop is CASSSSPGQGESEQFF. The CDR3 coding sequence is TGTGCCAGCAGTTCTTCACCGGGACAGGGGGAGAGTGAGCAGTTCTTC.

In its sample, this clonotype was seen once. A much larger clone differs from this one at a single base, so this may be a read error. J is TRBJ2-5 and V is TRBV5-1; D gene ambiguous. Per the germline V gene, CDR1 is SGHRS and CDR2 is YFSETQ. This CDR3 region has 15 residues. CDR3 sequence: CASSLDSSPRETRHF. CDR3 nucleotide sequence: TGCGCCAGCAGCTTGGACAGCAGTCCAAGAGAAACCCGTCACTTC. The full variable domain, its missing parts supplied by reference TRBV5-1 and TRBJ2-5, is KAGVTQTPRYLIKTRGQQVTLSCSPISGHRSVSWYQQTPGQGLQFLFEYFSETQRNKGNFPGRFSGRQFSNSRSEMNVSTLELGDSALYLCASSLDSSPRETRHFGPGTRLLVL.

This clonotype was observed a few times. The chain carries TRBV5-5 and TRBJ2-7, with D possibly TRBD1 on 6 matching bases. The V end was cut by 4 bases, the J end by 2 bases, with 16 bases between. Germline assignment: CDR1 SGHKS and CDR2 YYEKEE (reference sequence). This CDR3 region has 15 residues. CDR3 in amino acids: CASSPSEGETYEQYF. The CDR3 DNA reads TGTGCCAGCAGCCCAAGCGAGGGGGAGACCTACGAGCAGTACTTC.

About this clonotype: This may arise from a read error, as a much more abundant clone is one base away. CDR3 sequence reads: CASTPKGTPFSHEQYF. Here the CDR3 DNA reads TGTGCCAGCACCCCCAAGGGGACGCCCTTTAGTCACGAGCAGTACTTC. The chain links TRBV6-2 or TRBV6-3 to TRBJ2-7; D assignment may be TRBD1 or TRBD2 (5 bases each). The CDR3 is made up of 16 amino acids. Germline CDR1 is MNHEY and CDR2 is SVGEGT. Trimming cost V 7 bases and J 5 bases, with 24 bases left between them.

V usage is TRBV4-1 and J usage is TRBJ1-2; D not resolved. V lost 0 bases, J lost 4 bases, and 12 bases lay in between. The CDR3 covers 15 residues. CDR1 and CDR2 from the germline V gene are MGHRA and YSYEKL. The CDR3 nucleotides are TGCGCCAGCAGCCAAGATGGTCAGTGGCTCTATGGCTACACCTTC. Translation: CASSQDGQWLYGYTF.

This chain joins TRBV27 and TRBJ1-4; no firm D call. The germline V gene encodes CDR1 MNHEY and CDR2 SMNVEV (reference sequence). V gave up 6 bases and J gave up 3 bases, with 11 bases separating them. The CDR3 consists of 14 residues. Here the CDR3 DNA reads TGTGCCAGCAGCTCCGGAGCTTCTAATGAAAAACTGTTTTTT. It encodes CASSSGASNEKLFF.

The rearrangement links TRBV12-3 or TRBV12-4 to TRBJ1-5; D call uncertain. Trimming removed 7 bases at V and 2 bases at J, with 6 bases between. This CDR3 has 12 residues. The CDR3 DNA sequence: TGTGCCAGCACCGATGGCAATCAGCCCCAGCATTTT. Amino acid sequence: CASTDGNQPQHF.

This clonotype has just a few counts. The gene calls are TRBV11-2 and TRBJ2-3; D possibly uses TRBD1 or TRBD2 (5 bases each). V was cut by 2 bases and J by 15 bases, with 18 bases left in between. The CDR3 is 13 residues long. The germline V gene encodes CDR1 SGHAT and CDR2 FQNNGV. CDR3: CASSLSRTGPEYF. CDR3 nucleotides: TGTGCCAGCAGCTTATCGCGGACGGGGCCGGAATATTTT.

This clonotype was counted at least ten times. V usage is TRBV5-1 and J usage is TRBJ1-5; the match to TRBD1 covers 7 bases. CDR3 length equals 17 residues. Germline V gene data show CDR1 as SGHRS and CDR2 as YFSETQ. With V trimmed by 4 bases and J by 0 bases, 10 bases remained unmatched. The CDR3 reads CASSPGGGLYSNQPQHF. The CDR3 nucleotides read TGCGCCAGCAGCCCAGGAGGGGGCCTTTATAGCAATCAGCCCCAGCATTTT.

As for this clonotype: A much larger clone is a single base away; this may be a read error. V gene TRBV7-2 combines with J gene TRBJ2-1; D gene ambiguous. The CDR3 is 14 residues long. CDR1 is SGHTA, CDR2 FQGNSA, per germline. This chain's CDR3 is CASSRPGTYDEQFF. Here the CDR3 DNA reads TGTGCCAGCTCACGACCCGGAACCTACGATGAGCAGTTCTTC. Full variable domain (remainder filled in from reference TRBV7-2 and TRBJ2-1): GAGVSQSPSNKVTEKGKDVELRCDPISGHTALYWYRQSLGQGLEFLIYFQGNSAPDKSGLPSDRFSAERTGGSVSTLTIQRTQQEDSAVYLCASSRPGTYDEQFFGPGTRLTVL.

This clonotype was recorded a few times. CDR3 region: CASSEDRGLGEETQYF. Written as DNA, the CDR3 is TGTGCCAGCAGCGAGGACAGGGGGCTGGGAGAAGAGACCCAGTACTTC. The genes are TRBV7-2 and TRBJ2-5; the match to TRBD1 covers 11 bases. CDR1 and CDR2 from the germline V gene are SGHTA and FQGNSA. CDR3 length: 16 residues. V was pared by 5 bases and J by 3 bases, with 8 bases of the junction left unmatched.

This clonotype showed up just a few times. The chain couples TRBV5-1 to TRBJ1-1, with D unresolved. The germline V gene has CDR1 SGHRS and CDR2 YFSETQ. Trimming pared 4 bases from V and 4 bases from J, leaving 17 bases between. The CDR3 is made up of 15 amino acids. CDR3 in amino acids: CASSPTHGMGTEAFF. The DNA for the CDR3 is TGCGCCAGCAGCCCTACACACGGGATGGGCACTGAAGCTTTCTTT.

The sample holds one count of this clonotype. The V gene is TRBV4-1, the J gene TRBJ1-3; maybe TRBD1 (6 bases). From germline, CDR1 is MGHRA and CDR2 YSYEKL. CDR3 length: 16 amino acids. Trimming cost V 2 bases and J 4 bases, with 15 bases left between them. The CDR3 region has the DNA TGCGCCAGCAGCCAACTGAAAGGGGGATTGGGAAACACCATATATTTT. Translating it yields CASSQLKGGLGNTIYF.

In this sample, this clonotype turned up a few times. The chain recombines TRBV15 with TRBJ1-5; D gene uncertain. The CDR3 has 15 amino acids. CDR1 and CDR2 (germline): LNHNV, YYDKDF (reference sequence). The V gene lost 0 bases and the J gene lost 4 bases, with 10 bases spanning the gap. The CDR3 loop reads CATSRERSRNQPQHF. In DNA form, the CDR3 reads TGTGCCACCAGCAGAGAGAGGTCTCGAAATCAGCCCCAGCATTTT.